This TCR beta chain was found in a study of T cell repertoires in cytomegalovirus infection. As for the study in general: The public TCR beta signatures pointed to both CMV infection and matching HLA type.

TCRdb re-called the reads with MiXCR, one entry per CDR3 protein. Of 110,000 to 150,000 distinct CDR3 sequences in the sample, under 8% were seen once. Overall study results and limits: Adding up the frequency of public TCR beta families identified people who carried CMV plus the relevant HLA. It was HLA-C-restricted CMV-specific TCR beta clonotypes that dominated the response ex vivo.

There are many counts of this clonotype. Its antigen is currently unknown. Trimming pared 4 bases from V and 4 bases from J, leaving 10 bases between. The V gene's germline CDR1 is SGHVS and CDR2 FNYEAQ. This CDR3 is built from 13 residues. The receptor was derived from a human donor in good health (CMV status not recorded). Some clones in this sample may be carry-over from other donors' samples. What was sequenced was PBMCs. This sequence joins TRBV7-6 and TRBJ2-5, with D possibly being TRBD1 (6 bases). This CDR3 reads CASSSSGVETQYF. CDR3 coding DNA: TGTGCCAGCAGCTCTTCAGGGGTAGAGACCCAGTACTTC.